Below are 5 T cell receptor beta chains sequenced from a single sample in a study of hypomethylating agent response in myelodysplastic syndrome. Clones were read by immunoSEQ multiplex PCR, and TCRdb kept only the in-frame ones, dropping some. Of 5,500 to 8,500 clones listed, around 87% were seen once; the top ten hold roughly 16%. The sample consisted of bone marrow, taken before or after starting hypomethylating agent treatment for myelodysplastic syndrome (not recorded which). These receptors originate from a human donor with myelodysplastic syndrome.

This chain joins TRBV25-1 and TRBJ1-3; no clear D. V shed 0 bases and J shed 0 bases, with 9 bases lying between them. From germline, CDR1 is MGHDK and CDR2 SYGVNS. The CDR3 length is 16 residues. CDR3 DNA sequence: TGTGCCAGCAGTGAATATCCGAATTACTCTGGAAACACCATATATTTT. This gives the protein CASSEYPNYSGNTIYF.

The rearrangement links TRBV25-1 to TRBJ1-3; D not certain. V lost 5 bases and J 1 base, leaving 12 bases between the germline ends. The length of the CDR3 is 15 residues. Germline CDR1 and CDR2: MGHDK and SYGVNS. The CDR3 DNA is TGTGCCAGCAGTAAGGGAATTTTATCTGGAAACACCATATATTTT. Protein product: CASSKGILSGNTIYF. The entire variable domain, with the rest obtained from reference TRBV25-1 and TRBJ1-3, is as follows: EADIYQTPRYLVIGTGKKITLECSQTMGHDKMYWYQQDPGMELHLIHYSYGVNSTEKGDLSSESTVSRIRTEHFPLTLESARPSHTSQYLCASSKGILSGNTIYFGEGSWLTVV.

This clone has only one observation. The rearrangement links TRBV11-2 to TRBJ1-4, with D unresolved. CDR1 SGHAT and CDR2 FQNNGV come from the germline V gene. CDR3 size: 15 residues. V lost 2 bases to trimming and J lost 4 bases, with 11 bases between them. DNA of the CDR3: TGTGCCAGCAGCTTAACTGGGCTGAGTAATGAAAAACTGTTTTTT. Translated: CASSLTGLSNEKLFF.

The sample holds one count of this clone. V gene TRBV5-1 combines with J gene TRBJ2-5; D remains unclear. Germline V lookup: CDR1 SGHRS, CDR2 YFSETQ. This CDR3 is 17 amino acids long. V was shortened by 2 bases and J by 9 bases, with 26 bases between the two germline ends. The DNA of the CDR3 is TGCGCCAGCAGCTTTACTACGTTGTCAGGAATGTTGATGGCCCAGTACTTC. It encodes CASSFTTLSGMLMAQYF. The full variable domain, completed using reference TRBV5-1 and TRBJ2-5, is KAGVTQTPRYLIKTRGQQVTLSCSPISGHRSVSWYQQTPGQGLQFLFEYFSETQRNKGNFPGRFSGRQFSNSRSEMNVSTLELGDSALYLCASSFTTLSGMLMAQYFGPGTRLLVL.

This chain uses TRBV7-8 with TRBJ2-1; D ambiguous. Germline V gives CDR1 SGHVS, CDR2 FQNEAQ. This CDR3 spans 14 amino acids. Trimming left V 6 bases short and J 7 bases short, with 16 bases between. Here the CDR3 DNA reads TGTGCCAGCAGTTTGACCTTAGGGCAGAATGAGCAGTTCTTC. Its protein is CASSLTLGQNEQFF.